This T cell receptor (beta chain) appears in the sequencing data of a study of T cell responses to AZD1222 COVID-19 vaccine. Trimming stripped 2 bases from V and 8 bases from J, with 12 bases between. This CDR3 has 13 residues. Per germline, CDR1 LNHDA and CDR2 SQIVND (reference sequence). This table comes from immunoSEQ multiplex PCR, and its TCRdb copy is limited to in-frame clones, with some not included. The sample records about 150,000 clones, approximately 90% being singletons. The specimen comprised peripheral blood, sampled on day 0 of AZD1222 vaccination. The rearrangement uses TRBV19 and TRBJ1-2; D possibly corresponds to TRBD1 (5 bases). The TCR originated in an adult in good health. The CDR3 protein is CASSIKGAGGYTF. CDR3 nucleotides: TGTGCCAGTAGTATAAAAGGGGCAGGGGGCTACACCTTC.